This TCR beta chain comes out of a study of OX40 agonist ivuxolimab in advanced cancers. In the study overall: Patients' therapy was ivuxolimab, an antibody that acts as an agonist of OX40 (CD134). A male proportion of about 84% was recorded, with mean age around 62 years and range about 20 to 90.

V gave up 6 bases and J gave up 3 bases, with 18 bases separating them. The V gene's germline CDR1 is WSHSY and CDR2 SAAADI. The CDR3 is made up of 15 amino acids. Profiled with immunoSEQ multiplex PCR; TCRdb holds only in-frame clones, not every one. The table has around 63,000 clones, roughly nine tenths seen once. Regarding the study as a whole: Compared with CD4+, CD8+ T cells on average had more expanded clones.

Of note for this clone: The antigen is undetermined.

This clonotype originated in an adult with an advanced solid tumor such as melanoma, head and neck, liver or kidney cancer. The V gene is TRBV10-2, the J gene TRBJ2-7; unclear D gene. The sequenced sample was CD4+ or CD8+ T cells sorted from blood, obtained in a trial of the OX40 agonist ivuxolimab. The chain's CDR3 is CASRAVRALVYEQYF. The CDR3 DNA reads as TGCGCCAGCAGGGCTGTGAGAGCGCTCGTCTACGAGCAGTACTTC.